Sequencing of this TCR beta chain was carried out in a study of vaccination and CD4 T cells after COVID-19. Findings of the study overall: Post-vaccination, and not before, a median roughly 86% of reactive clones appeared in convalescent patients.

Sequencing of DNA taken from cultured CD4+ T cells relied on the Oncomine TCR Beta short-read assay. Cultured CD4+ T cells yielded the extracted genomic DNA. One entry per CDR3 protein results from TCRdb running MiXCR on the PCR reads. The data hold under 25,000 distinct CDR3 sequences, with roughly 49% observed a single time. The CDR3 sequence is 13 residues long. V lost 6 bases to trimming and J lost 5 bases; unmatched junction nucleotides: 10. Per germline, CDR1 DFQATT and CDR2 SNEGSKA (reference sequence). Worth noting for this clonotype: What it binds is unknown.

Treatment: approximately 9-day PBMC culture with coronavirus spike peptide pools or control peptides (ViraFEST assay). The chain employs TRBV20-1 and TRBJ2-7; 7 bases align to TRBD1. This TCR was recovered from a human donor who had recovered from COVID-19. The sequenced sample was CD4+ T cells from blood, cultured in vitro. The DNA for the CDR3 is TGCAGTGCCCCGACAGGGCGGTCTGACGAGCAGTACTTC. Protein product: CSAPTGRSDEQYF.